This T cell receptor (beta chain) stems from a study of identical twins. Template switching created a universal primer site, and the cDNA included unique molecular identifiers. Via MiXCR, TCRdb re-called the 5' RACE reads, giving one row per CDR3 protein. The table shows hundreds of thousands of distinct CDR3 sequences, with 15% to 20% occurring only once. The CDR3 is made up of 16 amino acids. V trimming: 4 bases; J trimming: 0 bases; junction bases outside the gene matches: 8. Germline CDR1 reads SGHRS; CDR2 reads YFSETQ. In addition, the sample was reused for a study of T cells expressing NK-cell markers. That work states: Obtained from sorted CD3+CD56+NKG2C+, CD3+CD56+NKG2C- and CD3+CD56-NKG2C+ T cells were the TCR beta repertoires. About 1.0-8% of CD8+ T cells in 6 or 7 donors belonged to dominant NKG2C+ clonotypes.

The TCR sequence derives from a young woman in good health. Sequences were obtained from PBMCs. The rearrangement joins TRBV5-1 to TRBJ2-7, with 9 bases identical to TRBD1. The CDR3 loop is CASSPDRDRVSYEQYF. CDR3 coding DNA: TGCGCCAGCAGCCCGGATAGGGACAGGGTCTCCTACGAGCAGTACTTC.